These 24 T cell receptor beta chains share one sample of origin, sequenced in a study of T cell changes during pregnancy in multiple sclerosis. Assay used: immunoSEQ multiplex PCR; TCRdb lists only in-frame clones, some missing. The table has 55,000 to 65,000 clones, 93% seen once. The specimen comprised CD4+ T cells from peripheral blood mononuclear cells, sampled before pregnancy. The receptors were gathered from a female donor with multiple sclerosis, enrolled in a pregnancy study.

This chain links TRBV28 with TRBJ2-1; 10 bases map to TRBD1. CDR1 is MDHEN and CDR2 is SYDVKM in the germline V gene. Trimming took 2 bases from V and 3 from J; bases not matched to a gene: 7. The CDR3 covers 17 residues. CDR3 DNA: TGTGCCAGCAGTTTAGAGCCGGGACAGGGGTTCTACAATGAGCAGTTCTTC. This encodes CASSLEPGQGFYNEQFF. The entire variable domain, with the rest obtained from reference TRBV28 and TRBJ2-1, is as follows: DVKVTQSSRYLVKRTGEKVFLECVQDMDHENMFWYRQDPGLGLRLIYFSYDVKMKEKGDIPEGYSVSREKKERFSLILESASTNQTSMYLCASSLEPGQGFYNEQFFGPGTRLTVL.

The CDR3 DNA reads TGTGCCAGCTCACCACTCGGTCTAGGGACAGAAGCTTTCTTT. Encoded protein: CASSPLGLGTEAFF. This chain joins TRBV18 and TRBJ1-1, with D tentatively TRBD1 (6 bases). CDR3 length: 14 residues. Germline CDR1 reads KGHSH; CDR2 reads LQKENI. With 1 base removed from V and 8 bases from J, the gap between germline ends came to 14 bases.

This clone occurred a few times. The J gene is TRBJ2-4, the V gene TRBV12-5, with TRBD1 identical over 8 bases. CDR3 size: 13 residues. The V segment lost 1 base and the J segment 7 bases; nucleotides outside the gene matches: 0. Germline V gene data show CDR1 as LGHNT and CDR2 as FRNRAP. The CDR3 sequence: CASGLGTGNIQYF. CDR3 nucleotide sequence: TGTGCTAGTGGTTTGGGGACAGGGAACATTCAGTACTTC. Supplemented by reference TRBV12-5 and TRBJ2-4, the full variable domain reads DARVTQTPRHKVTEMGQEVTMRCQPILGHNTVFWYRQTMMQGLELLAYFRNRAPLDDSGMPKDRFSAEMPDATLATLKIQPSEPRDSAVYFCASGLGTGNIQYFGAGTRLSVL.

J is TRBJ2-3 and V is TRBV6-4; TRBD2 aligns across 8 bases. The CDR3 is 15 amino acids. V lost 4 bases and J lost 2; bases outside the gene matches: 5. The germline gives CDR1 MRHNA, CDR2 SNTAGT. The CDR3 nucleotides read TGTGCCAGCAGTGGGTCGGGAGGGCCCACAGATACGCAGTATTTT. This codes for CASSGSGGPTDTQYF.

J is TRBJ2-5 and V is TRBV18; D remains unclear. V was trimmed by 2 bases and J by 2 bases, leaving 6 bases between them. Germline V gene data show CDR1 as KGHSH and CDR2 as LQKENI. The CDR3 sequence is 13 residues long. The CDR3 DNA sequence: TGTGCCAGCTCACCAGGTACACAAGAGACCCAGTACTTC. Translation gives CASSPGTQETQYF.

This chain joins TRBV12-5 and TRBJ2-1, with 9 bases matching TRBD1. After removal of 0 bases from V and 5 bases from J, the junction contained 11 bases not matched to a gene. The CDR3 totals 18 residues. In germline, CDR1 is LGHNT, CDR2 FRNRAP. This CDR3 is CASGLVTVRDRDNNEQFF. The CDR3 DNA is TGTGCTAGTGGTTTGGTCACGGTACGGGACAGGGACAACAATGAGCAGTTCTTC.

The J gene is TRBJ1-6, the V gene TRBV27, with 9 positions matching TRBD1. CDR1 is MNHEY, CDR2 SMNVEV, per germline (reference sequence). V was clipped by 7 bases and J by 6 bases; unmatched bases: 7. This CDR3 is built from 15 residues. The CDR3 region has the DNA TGTGCCAGCAAACTTACACAGGGGGCTAATTCACCCCTCCACTTT. This codes for CASKLTQGANSPLHF.

The chain has TRBV7-3 and TRBJ2-1; 9 bases agree with TRBD2. Germline V gene data show CDR1 as SGHTA and CDR2 as FQGTGA. This CDR3 region has 15 residues. Losses at the gene ends were 1 base for V and 8 bases for J; bases not matched to a gene: 6. CDR3 loop: CASSLRLAGIDEQFF. The CDR3 coding sequence is TGTGCCAGCAGCTTAAGGCTAGCGGGAATAGATGAGCAGTTCTTC.

This chain links TRBV7-2 with TRBJ1-2, with 7 positions matching TRBD1. The CDR3 length is 16 residues. V was clipped by 4 bases and J by 6 bases; unmatched bases: 14. Germline V lookup: CDR1 SGHTA, CDR2 FQGNSA. The CDR3 loop reads CASSSRRQGSVDGYTF. DNA of the CDR3: TGTGCCAGCAGCTCTAGACGACAGGGAAGTGTCGATGGCTACACCTTC.

This chain joins TRBV29-1 and TRBJ1-4; TRBD1 matches 7 bases. After removal of 5 bases from V and 11 bases from J, the junction contained 5 bases not matched to a gene. CDR1 and CDR2 (germline): SQVTM, ANQGSEA. The CDR3 consists of 11 residues. The CDR3 sequence: CSVNQGEKLFF. The CDR3 nucleotides are TGCAGCGTTAACCAGGGGGAGAAACTGTTTTTT.

CDR3 loop: CASSRARETQYF. The CDR3 coding sequence is TGTGCCAGCAGCCGAGCGAGGGAGACCCAGTACTTC. The V call is TRBV7-2, the J call TRBJ2-5, with no clear D. This CDR3 has 12 residues. Trimming took off 5 bases at V and 5 bases at J, with 9 bases between the two ends. Germline assignment: CDR1 SGHTA and CDR2 FQGNSA.

The rearrangement joins TRBV18 to TRBJ2-7, with 11 bases fitting TRBD1. V was clipped by 3 bases and J by 2 bases; unmatched bases: 6. The CDR3 is 16 amino acids. Germline V CDR1 and CDR2: KGHSH, LQKENI. The CDR3 DNA is TGTGCCAGCTCACCTCTCGGACAGGGGGCACCCTACGAGCAGTACTTC. This encodes CASSPLGQGAPYEQYF.

The gene calls are TRBV6-5 and TRBJ2-7, with 7 bases matching TRBD1. With V trimmed by 0 bases and J by 3 bases, 5 bases remained unmatched. Germline lookup yields CDR1 MNHEY and CDR2 SVGAGI. The CDR3 is 15 residues long. Here the CDR3 DNA reads TGTGCCAGCAGTTACTCGAGGGACAGCTACTACGAGCAGTACTTC. As protein: CASSYSRDSYYEQYF.

The V call is TRBV7-2, the J call TRBJ2-2; D perhaps matches TRBD2 (5 bases). The CDR3 has 13 residues. Trimming took off 4 bases at V and 5 bases at J, with 8 bases between the two ends. Germline V gene sequence: CDR1 SGHTA, CDR2 FQGNSA. The DNA of the CDR3 is TGTGCCAGCAGCTCAACTAGAACCGGGGAGCTGTTTTTT. Translation gives CASSSTRTGELFF.

The chain uses TRBV19 and TRBJ1-1; 8 bases match TRBD1. Trimming removed 3 bases from V and 3 bases from J; junction bases left unmatched: 3. CDR1 LNHDA and CDR2 SQIVND come from the germline V gene (reference sequence). The CDR3 loop spans 14 amino acids. DNA of the CDR3: TGTGCCAGTAGTATCTTACAGGGGGACACTGAAGCTTTCTTT. Its translation is CASSILQGDTEAFF.

The rearrangement joins TRBV6-1 to TRBJ2-2; TRBD2 matches 11 bases. CDR3 size: 15 residues. Germline CDR1 is MNHNS and CDR2 is SASEGT. V lost 8 bases to trimming and J lost 6 bases; unmatched junction nucleotides: 8. As DNA, the CDR3 is TGTGCCAGCCGAGTCATAGCGGGAGGGCCCGGGGAGCTGTTTTTT. Protein sequence: CASRVIAGGPGELFF.

The chain is built from TRBV19 and TRBJ2-1; 14 nucleotides match TRBD2. Germline trimming cut 6 bases from V and 6 bases from J; bases unmatched to any gene: 10. This CDR3 has 17 amino acids. Germline CDR1 LNHDA, CDR2 SQIVND (reference sequence). CDR3 loop: CASSVRSGTSGSNEQFF. The CDR3 DNA is TGTGCCAGTAGCGTAAGATCCGGGACTAGCGGGAGCAATGAGCAGTTCTTC.

V and J are TRBV19 and TRBJ1-2, with TRBD1 matching 7 bases. J was trimmed by 4 bases and V by 10 bases; bases with no gene match: 15. CDR3 length: 15 amino acids. Germline V gives CDR1 LNHDA, CDR2 SQIVND (reference sequence). As DNA, the CDR3 is TGTGCCACTAGGGGGCAGGGTAGGGGATCCTATGGCTACACCTTC. It specifies CATRGQGRGSYGYTF.

The chain employs TRBV7-9 and TRBJ2-7; a weak D match, TRBD1 (5 bases). Looked up from germline, CDR1 is SEHNR and CDR2 is FQNEAQ (reference sequence). The CDR3 is 15 amino acids. Trimming stripped 2 bases from V and 3 bases from J, with 14 bases between. CDR3 residues: CASSLMADSNYEQYF. As DNA, the CDR3 is TGTGCCAGCAGCTTAATGGCCGACAGTAACTACGAGCAGTACTTC.

CDR3 residues: CASSLLVLAASGPGELFF. The CDR3 DNA is TGTGCCAGCAGTTTATTAGTTTTGGCGGCTAGTGGTCCCGGGGAGCTGTTTTTT. The V gene is TRBV28, the J gene TRBJ2-2; D gene unclear. Trimming removed 1 base from V and 6 bases from J, with 21 bases in between. The CDR3 runs 18 residues. CDR1 MDHEN and CDR2 SYDVKM come from the germline V gene.

The chain is built from TRBV7-2 and TRBJ1-1; 8 nucleotides match TRBD1. The V and J ends lost 0 bases and 0 bases, in that order; junction bases with no gene match: 0. Germline V gene lookup returns CDR1 SGHTA and CDR2 FQGNSA. CDR3 length: 15 residues. The DNA of the CDR3 is TGTGCCAGCAGCTTAGCGGGACAGGTGAACACTGAAGCTTTCTTT. Encoded protein: CASSLAGQVNTEAFF.

The V call is TRBV6-1, the J call TRBJ2-1, with 7 bases identical to TRBD1. The CDR3 is 15 residues long. Trimming at V came to 6 bases and at J to 5 bases, leaving 10 bases not matched to a gene. CDR1 is MNHNS and CDR2 is SASEGT in the germline V gene. In DNA, the CDR3 is TGTGCCAGCAGGGAGACAGGGTCTTTAGACAATGAGCAGTTCTTC. Translation: CASRETGSLDNEQFF.

The gene calls are TRBV5-4 and TRBJ1-2; 9 bases fit TRBD1. From germline, CDR1 is SGHNT and CDR2 YYREEE (reference sequence). V trimming: 0 bases; J trimming: 4 bases; junction bases outside the gene matches: 7. The CDR3 contains 16 residues. CDR3 nucleotides: TGTGCCAGCAGCTTGGGGGGGACAGGGACTGGCTATGGCTACACCTTC. Protein sequence: CASSLGGTGTGYGYTF.

The genes are TRBV7-2 and TRBJ2-1; D is unclear. Trimming removed 5 bases from V and 2 bases from J, with 10 bases in between. Germline lookup yields CDR1 SGHTA and CDR2 FQGNSA. The CDR3 is 14 amino acids. The CDR3 coding sequence is TGTGCCAGCAGCCGCGATACTACCTACAATGAGCAGTTCTTC. It translates to CASSRDTTYNEQFF.